Following are 11 T cell receptor beta chains from one sample sequenced in a study of glioma-infiltrating T cells after dendritic cell vaccination. Clones were sequenced by immunoSEQ multiplex PCR, and TCRdb holds only the in-frame ones, with some missing. The table lists over 55,000 clones, roughly 79% of them singletons. The material sequenced was blood, taken before dendritic cell vaccination. Receptors originate from a human donor with glioblastoma.

The rearrangement uses TRBV5-4 and TRBJ1-1, with a tentative D call TRBD1 (5 bases). Germline values: CDR1 SGHNT, CDR2 YYREEE (reference sequence). The CDR3 is made up of 16 amino acids. V lost 0 bases to trimming and J lost 5 bases, with 17 bases between them. CDR3 sequence (DNA): TGTGCCAGCAGCTTGGATTACGAGGGGCGGGATACTGAAGCTTTCTTT. This sequence encodes CASSLDYEGRDTEAFF.

This clone was counted a few times. This rearrangement joins TRBV2 to TRBJ1-6; a possible D gene is TRBD1 (5 bases). The CDR3 is made up of 13 amino acids. Germline values: CDR1 SNHLY, CDR2 FYNNEI. The V end lost 6 bases, the J end lost 5 bases, and 8 bases lay between the germline ends. The CDR3 coding sequence is TGTGCCAGCAGAGGGGCCGATAATTCACCCCTCCACTTT. This encodes CASRGADNSPLHF.

The V gene is TRBV7-9, the J gene TRBJ1-4; TRBD1 matches 8 bases. Per the germline V gene, CDR1 is SEHNR and CDR2 is FQNEAQ (reference sequence). The V segment lost 1 base and the J segment 6 bases; nucleotides outside the gene matches: 4. The CDR3 covers 15 residues. CDR3 sequence: CASSLGTGTHEKLFF. The CDR3 DNA is TGTGCCAGCAGCTTAGGGACAGGGACCCATGAAAAACTGTTTTTT.

The chain employs TRBV19 and TRBJ1-1; unclear D gene. Trimming left V 3 bases short and J 4 bases short, with 9 bases between. Germline loops: CDR1 LNHDA, CDR2 SQIVND (reference sequence). The CDR3 runs 13 residues. The CDR3 loop is CASSMSLGTEAFF. DNA of the CDR3: TGTGCCAGTAGTATGAGTCTAGGCACTGAAGCTTTCTTT.

The chain is built from TRBV5-5 and TRBJ1-2; 7 bases map to TRBD1. The germline CDR1 and CDR2 sequences are SGHKS and YYEKEE (reference sequence). The CDR3 consists of 13 residues. With 3 bases clipped from V and 4 bases from J, the junction kept 3 bases outside the gene matches. CDR3 residues: CASSWGQSYGYTF. For the CDR3, the DNA is TGTGCCAGCAGCTGGGGACAGTCCTATGGCTACACCTTC.

This chain uses TRBV30 with TRBJ1-1; no reliable D call. Germline loops: CDR1 GTSNPN, CDR2 SVGIG (reference sequence). The CDR3 consists of 13 residues. V lost 1 base and J 5 bases, leaving 11 bases between the germline ends. The CDR3 DNA is TGTGCCTGGAGTGGCTCCCTGGAGACTGAAGCTTTCTTT. This codes for CAWSGSLETEAFF.

This clone has a handful of counts. V usage is TRBV7-7 and J usage is TRBJ1-5; 7 nucleotides agree with TRBD1. This CDR3 is 15 amino acids long. Germline loops: CDR1 SSHAT, CDR2 FNYEAQ (reference sequence). Losses at the gene ends were 5 bases for V and 2 bases for J; bases not matched to a gene: 6. This CDR3 is CASSISGTGNQPQHF. The DNA for the CDR3 is TGTGCCAGCAGCATTTCCGGGACAGGCAATCAGCCCCAGCATTTT.

J is TRBJ1-6 and V is TRBV11-2, with 10 bases aligning to TRBD1. The CDR3 runs to 17 residues. The V segment lost 4 bases and the J segment 7 bases; nucleotides outside the gene matches: 10. The V gene's germline CDR1 is SGHAT and CDR2 FQNNGV. As DNA, the CDR3 is TGTGCCAGCAGCTCATTGCGGGGACAGGGGAAAAATTCACCCCTCCACTTT. Residues: CASSSLRGQGKNSPLHF.

The V and J genes are TRBV7-8 and TRBJ1-3; a possible D gene is TRBD1 (5 bases). V was cut by 0 bases and J by 3 bases, with 15 bases left in between. The CDR3 spans 17 residues. Germline assignment: CDR1 SGHVS and CDR2 FQNEAQ. CDR3 bases: TGTGCCAGCAGCTTAGCTGGGGCTGGGACTGATGGAAACACCATATATTTT. This codes for CASSLAGAGTDGNTIYF.

CDR3 loop: CASSSDRGLEKLFF. DNA for the CDR3: TGTGCCAGCAGCTCCGACAGGGGGCTTGAAAAACTGTTTTTT. This chain uses TRBV5-8 with TRBJ1-4, with 10 bases lining up with TRBD1. This CDR3 spans 14 amino acids. Germline assignment: CDR1 SGHTS and CDR2 YDEGEE. J gave up 7 bases and V 3 bases, and 3 bases lay outside the gene matches.

V usage is TRBV5-1 and J usage is TRBJ1-1; weak D call: TRBD1 (6 bases). The CDR3 runs 15 residues. Trimming took off 0 bases at V and 5 bases at J, with 14 bases between the two ends. Germline loops: CDR1 SGHRS, CDR2 YFSETQ. The CDR3 is CASSLEGGGGTEAFF. CDR3 DNA: TGCGCCAGCAGCTTGGAGGGGGGAGGGGGAACTGAAGCTTTCTTT.